The present TCR beta chain was sequenced within a study of blood T cell repertoires in COVID-19. About the research overall: Samples came from the United States, Italy and Spain, spanning acute and convalescent COVID-19.

Original handling: Researchers report that nucleated cell counts were estimated from reference gene primer amplification. Measured with immunoSEQ multiplex PCR; TCRdb has only the in-frame clones, and not every one. V and J calls and clone size are copied from that table; D and trimming were computed from the DNA. Among roughly 400,000 clones listed, around nine tenths were seen once. Per the germline V gene, CDR1 is SEHNR and CDR2 is FQNEAQ (reference sequence). Trimming took 7 bases from V and 1 from J; bases not matched to a gene: 19. The CDR3 contains 19 residues. The sequenced sample consisted of PBMCs or T cells enriched from blood (not recorded which). The sequence came from a woman between 45 and 60 years old who had recovered from COVID-19. The chain uses TRBV7-9 and TRBJ2-5; 9 bases are a match to TRBD2. The CDR3 protein is CASTFFRGGVAGAQETQYF. For the CDR3, the DNA is TGTGCCAGCACCTTTTTCCGCGGAGGGGTAGCGGGAGCCCAAGAGACCCAGTACTTC.